Each of the 10 T cell receptor beta chains below was sequenced from the same sample in a study of monozygotic twins with inflammatory bowel disease. TCRdb re-called the 5' RACE reads, yielding one record per CDR3 amino acid sequence without DNA. This sample's table reports more than 100,000 distinct CDR3 sequences. The specimen sequenced was blood. The receptors stem from a human donor with ulcerative colitis or Crohn's disease, or a healthy co-twin of an affected twin (not recorded which).

V usage is TRBV28 and J usage is TRBJ1-6. This CDR3 is 13 amino acids long. CDR1 and CDR2 from the germline V gene are MDHEN and SYDVKM. CDR3 region: CASRQERNSPLHF.

This sequence joins TRBV12-3 or TRBV12-4 and TRBJ1-6; absent DNA, TCRdb's TRBD1 call cannot be checked. The CDR3 has 14 amino acids. The CDR3 protein is CASNQDRGNSPLHF.

V is TRBV7-2 and J is TRBJ1-5; TCRdb picks TRBD1, but there is no DNA to check that call. The germline V gene has CDR1 SGHTA and CDR2 FQGNSA. The CDR3 length is 15 residues. CDR3 sequence reads: CASSLEGTRGQPQHF.

The gene calls are TRBV20-1 and TRBJ2-5; checking the TCRdb D call of TRBD1 is not possible without DNA. The CDR3 is made up of 17 amino acids. Germline CDR1 DFQATT, CDR2 SNEGSKA (reference sequence). The CDR3 spells CSASIVRGQGRLETQYF.

The chain employs TRBV6-4 and TRBJ2-1; TCRdb proposes TRBD1, but this gene call is untestable without DNA. CDR1 is MRHNA and CDR2 is SNTAGT in the germline V gene. The CDR3 length is 15 residues. The CDR3 sequence: CASSDSPGGNNEQFF.

This chain uses TRBV29-1 with TRBJ2-4. The CDR3 contains 13 residues. CDR1 and CDR2 from the germline V gene are SQVTM and ANQGSEA. The CDR3 reads CSVVLSAKNIQYF.

This chain joins TRBV12-3 or TRBV12-4 and TRBJ2-7; TCRdb designates TRBD1, a call that cannot be tested without DNA. The CDR3 spans 14 residues. This chain's CDR3 is CASSRPPGTYEQYF.

V gene TRBV5-1 combines with J gene TRBJ2-3; as DNA is missing, the TRBD1 call by TCRdb cannot be tested. The germline CDR1 and CDR2 sequences are SGHRS and YFSETQ. The CDR3 is 16 residues long. CDR3 loop: CASSPHWGGTTDTQYF.

The chain is built from TRBV13 and TRBJ1-5. From germline, CDR1 is PRHDT and CDR2 FYEKMQ (reference sequence). CDR3 length equals 17 residues. CDR3 amino acids: CASSLGFIGPSNQPQHF.

V gene TRBV18 combines with J gene TRBJ2-7; TCRdb outputs TRBD2, but without DNA this stays unchecked. Germline values: CDR1 KGHSH, CDR2 LQKENI. The CDR3 extends over 13 amino acids. The CDR3 loop reads CASSLAGDYEQYF.